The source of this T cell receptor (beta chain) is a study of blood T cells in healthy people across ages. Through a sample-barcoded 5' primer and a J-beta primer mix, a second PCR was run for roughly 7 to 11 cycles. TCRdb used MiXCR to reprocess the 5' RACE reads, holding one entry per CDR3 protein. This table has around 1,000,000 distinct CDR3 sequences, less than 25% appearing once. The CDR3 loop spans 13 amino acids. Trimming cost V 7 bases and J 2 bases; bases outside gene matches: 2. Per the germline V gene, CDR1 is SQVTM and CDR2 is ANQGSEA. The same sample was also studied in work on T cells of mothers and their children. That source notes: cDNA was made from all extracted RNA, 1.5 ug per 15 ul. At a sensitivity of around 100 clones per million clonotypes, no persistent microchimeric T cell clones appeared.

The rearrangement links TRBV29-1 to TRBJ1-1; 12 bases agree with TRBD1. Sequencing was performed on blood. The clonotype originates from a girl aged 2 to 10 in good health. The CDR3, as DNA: TGCAGCGGTGGGACAGGGGGCAACACTGAAGCTTTCTTT. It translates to CSGGTGGNTEAFF.